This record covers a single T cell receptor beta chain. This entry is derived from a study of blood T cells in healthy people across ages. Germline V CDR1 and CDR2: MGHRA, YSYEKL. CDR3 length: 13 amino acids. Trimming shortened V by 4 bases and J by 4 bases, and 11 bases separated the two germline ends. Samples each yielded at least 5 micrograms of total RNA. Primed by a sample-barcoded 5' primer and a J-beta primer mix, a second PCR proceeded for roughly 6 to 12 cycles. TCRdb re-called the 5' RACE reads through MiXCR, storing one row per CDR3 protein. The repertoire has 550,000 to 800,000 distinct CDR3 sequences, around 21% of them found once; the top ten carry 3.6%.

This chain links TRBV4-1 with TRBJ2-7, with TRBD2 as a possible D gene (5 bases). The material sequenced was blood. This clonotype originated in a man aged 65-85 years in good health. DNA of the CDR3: TGCGCCAGCAGCCTGGAGGCAGTTTACGAGCAGTACTTC. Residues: CASSLEAVYEQYF.